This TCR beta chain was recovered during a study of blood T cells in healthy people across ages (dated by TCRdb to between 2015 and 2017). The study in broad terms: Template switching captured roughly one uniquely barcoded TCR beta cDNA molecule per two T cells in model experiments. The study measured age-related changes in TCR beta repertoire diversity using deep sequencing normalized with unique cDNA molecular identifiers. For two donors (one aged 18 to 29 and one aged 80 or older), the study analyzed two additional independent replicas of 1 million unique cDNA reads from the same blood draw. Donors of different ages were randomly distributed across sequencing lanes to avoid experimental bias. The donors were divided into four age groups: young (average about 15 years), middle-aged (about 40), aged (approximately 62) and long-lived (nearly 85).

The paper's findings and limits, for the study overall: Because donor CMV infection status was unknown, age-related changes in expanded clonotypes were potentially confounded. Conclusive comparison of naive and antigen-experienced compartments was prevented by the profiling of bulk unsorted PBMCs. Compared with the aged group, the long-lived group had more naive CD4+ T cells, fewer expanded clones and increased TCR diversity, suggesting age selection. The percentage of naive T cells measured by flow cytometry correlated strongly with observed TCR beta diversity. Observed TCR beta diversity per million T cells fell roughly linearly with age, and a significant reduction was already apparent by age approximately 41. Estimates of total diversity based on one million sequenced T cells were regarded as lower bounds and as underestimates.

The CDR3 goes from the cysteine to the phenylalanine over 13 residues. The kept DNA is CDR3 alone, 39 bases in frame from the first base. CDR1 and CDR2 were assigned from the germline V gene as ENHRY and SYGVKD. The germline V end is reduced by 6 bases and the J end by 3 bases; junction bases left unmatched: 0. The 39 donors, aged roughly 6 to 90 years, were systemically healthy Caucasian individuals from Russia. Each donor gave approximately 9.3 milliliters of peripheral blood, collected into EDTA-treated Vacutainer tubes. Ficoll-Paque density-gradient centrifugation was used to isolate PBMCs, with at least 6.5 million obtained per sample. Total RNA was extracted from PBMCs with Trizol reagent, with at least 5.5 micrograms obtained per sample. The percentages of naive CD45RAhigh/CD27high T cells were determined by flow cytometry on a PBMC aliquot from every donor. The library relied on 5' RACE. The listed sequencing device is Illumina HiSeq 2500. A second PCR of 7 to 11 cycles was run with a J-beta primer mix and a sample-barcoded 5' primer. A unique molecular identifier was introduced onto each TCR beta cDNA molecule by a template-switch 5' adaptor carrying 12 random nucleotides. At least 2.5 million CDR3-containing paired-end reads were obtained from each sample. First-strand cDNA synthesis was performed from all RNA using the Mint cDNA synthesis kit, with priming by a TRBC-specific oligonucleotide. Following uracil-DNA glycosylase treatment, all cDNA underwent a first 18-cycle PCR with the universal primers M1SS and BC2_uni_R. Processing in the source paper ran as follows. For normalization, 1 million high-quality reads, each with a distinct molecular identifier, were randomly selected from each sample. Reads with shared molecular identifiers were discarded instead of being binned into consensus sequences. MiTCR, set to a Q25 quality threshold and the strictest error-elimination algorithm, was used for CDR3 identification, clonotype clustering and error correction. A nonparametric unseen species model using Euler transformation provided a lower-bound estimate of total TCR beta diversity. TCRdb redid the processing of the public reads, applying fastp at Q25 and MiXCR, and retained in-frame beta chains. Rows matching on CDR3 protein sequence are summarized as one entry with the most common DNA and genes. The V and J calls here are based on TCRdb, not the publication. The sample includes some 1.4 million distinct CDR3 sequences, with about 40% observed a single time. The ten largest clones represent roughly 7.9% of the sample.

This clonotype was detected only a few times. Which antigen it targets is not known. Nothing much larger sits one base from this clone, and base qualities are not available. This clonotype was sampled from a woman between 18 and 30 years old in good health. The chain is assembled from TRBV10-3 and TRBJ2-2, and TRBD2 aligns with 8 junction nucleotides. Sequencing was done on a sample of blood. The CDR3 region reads CAIRAGDTGELFF. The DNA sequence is TGTGCCATCAGAGCGGGGGACACCGGGGAGCTGTTTTTT.